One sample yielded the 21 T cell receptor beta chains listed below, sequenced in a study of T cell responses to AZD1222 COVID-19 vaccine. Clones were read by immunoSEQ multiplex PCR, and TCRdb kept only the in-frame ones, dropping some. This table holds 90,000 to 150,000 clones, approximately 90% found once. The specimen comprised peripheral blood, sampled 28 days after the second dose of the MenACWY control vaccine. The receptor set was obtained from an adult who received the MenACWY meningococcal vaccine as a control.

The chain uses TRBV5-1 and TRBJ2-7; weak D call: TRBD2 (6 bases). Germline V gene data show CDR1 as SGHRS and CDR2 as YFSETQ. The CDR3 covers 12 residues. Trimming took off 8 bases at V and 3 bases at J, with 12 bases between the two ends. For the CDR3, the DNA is TGCGCCAGTCGGGGGTCTCTCTACGAGCAGTACTTC. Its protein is CASRGSLYEQYF.

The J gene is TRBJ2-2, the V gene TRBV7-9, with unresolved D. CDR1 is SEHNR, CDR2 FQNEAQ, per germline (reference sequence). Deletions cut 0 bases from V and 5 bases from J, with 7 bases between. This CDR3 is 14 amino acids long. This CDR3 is CASSLASVTGELFF. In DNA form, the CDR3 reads TGTGCCAGCAGCTTAGCATCGGTTACCGGGGAGCTGTTTTTT.

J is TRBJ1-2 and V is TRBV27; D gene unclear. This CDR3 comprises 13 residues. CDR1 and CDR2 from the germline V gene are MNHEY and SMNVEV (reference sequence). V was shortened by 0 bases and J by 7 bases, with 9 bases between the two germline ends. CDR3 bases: TGTGCCAGCAGTTTATCGGGGAGAGGTGGCTACACCTTC. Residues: CASSLSGRGGYTF.

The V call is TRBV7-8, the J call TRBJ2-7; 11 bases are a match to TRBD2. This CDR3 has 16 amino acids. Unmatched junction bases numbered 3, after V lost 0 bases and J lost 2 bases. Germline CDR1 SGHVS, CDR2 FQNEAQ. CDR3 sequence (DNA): TGTGCCAGCAGCTTAGCCGGGACTAGCGGTCCCTACGAGCAGTACTTC. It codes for CASSLAGTSGPYEQYF.

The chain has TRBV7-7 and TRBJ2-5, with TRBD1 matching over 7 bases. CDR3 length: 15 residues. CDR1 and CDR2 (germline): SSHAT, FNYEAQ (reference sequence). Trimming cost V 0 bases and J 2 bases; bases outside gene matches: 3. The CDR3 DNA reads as TGTGCCAGCAGCTTAGCCGGGACAGCTCAAGAGACCCAGTACTTC. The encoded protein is CASSLAGTAQETQYF.

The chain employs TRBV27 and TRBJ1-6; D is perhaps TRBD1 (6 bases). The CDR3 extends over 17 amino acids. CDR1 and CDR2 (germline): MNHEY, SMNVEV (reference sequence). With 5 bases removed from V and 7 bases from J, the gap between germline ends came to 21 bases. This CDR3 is CASSPYTDRTGNSPLHF. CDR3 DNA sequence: TGTGCCAGCAGTCCATACACCGACAGGACGGGCAATTCACCCCTCCACTTT.

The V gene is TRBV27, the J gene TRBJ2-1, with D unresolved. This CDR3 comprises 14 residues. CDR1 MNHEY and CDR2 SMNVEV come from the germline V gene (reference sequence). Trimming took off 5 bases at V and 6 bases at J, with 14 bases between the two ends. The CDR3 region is CASSPRTLGNEQFF. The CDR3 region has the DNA TGTGCCAGCAGTCCCCGAACCCTGGGCAATGAGCAGTTCTTC.

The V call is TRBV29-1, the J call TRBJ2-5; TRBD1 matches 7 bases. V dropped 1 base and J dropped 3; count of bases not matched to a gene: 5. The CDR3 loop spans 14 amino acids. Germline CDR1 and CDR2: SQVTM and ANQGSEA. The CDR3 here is CSVEVRDSKETQYF. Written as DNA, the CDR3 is TGCAGCGTTGAAGTCCGGGACAGCAAAGAGACCCAGTACTTC.

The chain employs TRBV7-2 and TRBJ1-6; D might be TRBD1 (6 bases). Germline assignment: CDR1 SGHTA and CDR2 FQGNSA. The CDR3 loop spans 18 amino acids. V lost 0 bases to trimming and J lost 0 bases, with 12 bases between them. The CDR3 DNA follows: TGTGCCAGCAGCTTAGCGGTAGGGGGGGGCTCCTATAATTCACCCCTCCACTTT. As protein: CASSLAVGGGSYNSPLHF.

The CDR3 is CATNRDRSYGYTF. The DNA for the CDR3 is TGTGCCACTAACAGGGATCGAAGCTATGGCTACACCTTC. The chain has TRBV6-5 and TRBJ1-2; D might be TRBD1 (6 bases). Trimming shortened V by 10 bases and J by 4 bases, and 16 bases separated the two germline ends. The CDR3 is 13 amino acids. Germline CDR1 is MNHEY and CDR2 is SVGAGI.

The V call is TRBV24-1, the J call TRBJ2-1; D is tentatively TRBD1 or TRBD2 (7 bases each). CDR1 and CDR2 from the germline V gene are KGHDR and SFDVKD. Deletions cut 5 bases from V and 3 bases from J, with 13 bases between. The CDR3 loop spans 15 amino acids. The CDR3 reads CATSAQGRVYNEQFF. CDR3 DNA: TGTGCCACCAGTGCACAGGGGAGGGTCTACAATGAGCAGTTCTTC.

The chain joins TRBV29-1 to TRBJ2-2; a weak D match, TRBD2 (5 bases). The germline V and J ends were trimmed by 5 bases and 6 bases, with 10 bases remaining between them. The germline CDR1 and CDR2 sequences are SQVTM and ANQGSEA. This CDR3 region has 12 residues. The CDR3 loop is CSVILAPGELFF. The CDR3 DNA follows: TGCAGCGTTATCCTAGCTCCCGGGGAGCTGTTTTTT.

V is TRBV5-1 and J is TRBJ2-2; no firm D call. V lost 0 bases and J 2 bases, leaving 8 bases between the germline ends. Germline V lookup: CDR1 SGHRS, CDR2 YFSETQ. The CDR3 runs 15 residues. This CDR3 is CASSLAGPNTGELFF. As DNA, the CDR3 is TGCGCCAGCAGCTTGGCTGGACCCAACACCGGGGAGCTGTTTTTT.

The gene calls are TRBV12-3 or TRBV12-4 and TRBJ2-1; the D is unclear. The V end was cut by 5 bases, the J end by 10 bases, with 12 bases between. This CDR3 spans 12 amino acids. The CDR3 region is CASSRPYLEQFF. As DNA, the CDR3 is TGTGCCAGCAGTAGGCCCTATCTGGAGCAGTTCTTC.

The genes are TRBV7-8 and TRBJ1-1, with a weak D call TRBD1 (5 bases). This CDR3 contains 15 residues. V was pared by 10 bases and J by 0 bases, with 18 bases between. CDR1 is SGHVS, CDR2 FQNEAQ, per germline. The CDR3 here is CATKLGGAMNTEAFF. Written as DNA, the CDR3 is TGTGCCACCAAGCTGGGCGGGGCGATGAACACTGAAGCTTTCTTT. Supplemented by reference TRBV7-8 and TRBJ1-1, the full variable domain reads GAGVSQSPRYKVAKRGQDVALRCDPISGHVSLFWYQQALGQGPEFLTYFQNEAQLDKSGLPSDRFFAERPEGSVSTLKIQRTQQEDSAVYLCATKLGGAMNTEAFFGQGTRLTVV.

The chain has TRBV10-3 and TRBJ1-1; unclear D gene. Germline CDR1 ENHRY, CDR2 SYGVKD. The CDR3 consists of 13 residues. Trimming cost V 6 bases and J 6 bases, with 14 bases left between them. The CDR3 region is CAISLEGTSEAFF. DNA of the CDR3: TGTGCCATCAGCCTCGAGGGTACATCTGAAGCTTTCTTT.

CDR3 nucleotides: TGTGCCAGTAGTGAGGGCCTTGGAAACACCATATATTTT. Translating it yields CASSEGLGNTIYF. This chain connects TRBV19 to TRBJ1-3, with D unclear. The V gene lost 5 bases and the J gene lost 3 bases, with 8 bases spanning the gap. Germline loops: CDR1 LNHDA, CDR2 SQIVND (reference sequence). This CDR3 comprises 13 residues.

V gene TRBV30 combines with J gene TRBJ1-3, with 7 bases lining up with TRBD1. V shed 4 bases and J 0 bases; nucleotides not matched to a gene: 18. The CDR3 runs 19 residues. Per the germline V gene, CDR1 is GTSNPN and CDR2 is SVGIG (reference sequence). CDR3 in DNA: TGTGCCTGGACCAACCGCCTCGGGACAGTCAAGCCCTCTGGAAACACCATATATTTT. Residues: CAWTNRLGTVKPSGNTIYF.

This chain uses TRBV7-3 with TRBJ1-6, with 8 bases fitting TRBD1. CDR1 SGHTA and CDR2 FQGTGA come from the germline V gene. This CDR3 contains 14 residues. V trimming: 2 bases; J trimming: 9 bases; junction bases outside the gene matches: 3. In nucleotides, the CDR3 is TGTGCCAGCAGCTTACAGGGGGCCGGTTCACCCCTCCACTTT. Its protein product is CASSLQGAGSPLHF. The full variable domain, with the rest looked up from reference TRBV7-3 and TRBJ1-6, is GAGVSQTPSNKVTEKGKYVELRCDPISGHTALYWYRQSLGQGPEFLIYFQGTGAADDSGLPNDRFFAVRPEGSVSTLKIQRTERGDSAVYLCASSLQGAGSPLHFGNGTRLTVT.

CDR3 protein: CASSLALLVWGEDTQYF. DNA for the CDR3: TGTGCCAGCAGCTTGGCCCTACTAGTGTGGGGCGAAGATACGCAGTATTTT. V usage is TRBV5-6 and J usage is TRBJ2-3; D tentatively reads TRBD1 or TRBD2 (5 bases each). The CDR3 has 17 residues. CDR1 is SGHDT, CDR2 YYEEEE, per germline. Trimming removed 0 bases from V and 5 bases from J, with 19 bases in between.

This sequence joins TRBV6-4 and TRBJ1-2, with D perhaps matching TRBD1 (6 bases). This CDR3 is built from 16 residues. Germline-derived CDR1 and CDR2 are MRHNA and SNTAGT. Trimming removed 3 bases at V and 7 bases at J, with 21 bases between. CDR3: CASSDLGGADTSGYTF. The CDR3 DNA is TGTGCCAGCAGTGATCTGGGGGGCGCTGATACTTCTGGCTACACCTTC.